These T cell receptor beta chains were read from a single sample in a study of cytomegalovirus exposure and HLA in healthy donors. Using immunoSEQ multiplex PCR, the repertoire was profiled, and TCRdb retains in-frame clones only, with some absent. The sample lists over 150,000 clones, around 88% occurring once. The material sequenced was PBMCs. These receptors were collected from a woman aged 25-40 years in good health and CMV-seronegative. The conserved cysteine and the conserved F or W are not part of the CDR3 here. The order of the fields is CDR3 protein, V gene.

CDR3 protein: ASSVGRAGGPADTQY; V gene: TRBV9
CDR3 protein: ASSLENDRGFESPLH; V gene: TRBV7-9
CDR3 protein: ASSQREGLADNEQF; V gene: TRBV4-2
CDR3 protein: ASSLTRQGTSNTGELF; V gene: TRBV19
CDR3 protein: ASSLDGGDEV; V gene: TRBV7-6
CDR3 protein: ASSEDRGFCYGYT; V gene: TRBV21-1
CDR3 protein: ASSLSGGVYEQY; V gene: TRBV7-2
CDR3 protein: ASSPPGGGSEAF; V gene: TRBV28
CDR3 protein: AWSVLRDTRELF; V gene: TRBV30
CDR3 protein: ASSDRGASYEQY; V gene: TRBV7-9
CDR3 protein: ASTGRGRTDPEAF; V gene: TRBV6-1
CDR3 protein: ASSPSFLGVAGGSYNEQF; V gene: TRBV28
CDR3 protein: ASSYSSFGNSYEQY; V gene: TRBV6-5
CDR3 protein: ASSQVFGDRGRHGELF; V gene: TRBV28
CDR3 protein: ASSLAAISYNEQF; V gene: TRBV5-1
CDR3 protein: ASSPLAGEADTQY; V gene: TRBV6-4
CDR3 protein: SGAEAVLDYGYT; V gene: TRBV29-1
CDR3 protein: ASRTTGEGNQPQH; V gene: TRBV6-6
CDR3 protein: ASSSPGTGVNTEAF; V gene: TRBV5-6
CDR3 protein: ASSLGPPEEGNQPQH; V gene: TRBV27
CDR3 protein: ASSFAGSAEAF; V gene: TRBV7-9
CDR3 protein: ASISRDCEF; V gene: TRBV11-3
CDR3 protein: ASSSRGQNEQF; V gene: TRBV11-2
CDR3 protein: ASVEGYGTEAF; V gene: TRBV10-2
CDR3 protein: ASSQIRGTEAF; V gene: TRBV4-3
CDR3 protein: ASRRTEDPYEQY; V gene: TRBV21-1
CDR3 protein: SVEDRGGLTNYGYT; V gene: TRBV29-1
CDR3 protein: ASSSGGYEQY; V gene: TRBV11-3
CDR3 protein: ASTSDRDIAF; V gene: TRBV6-5
CDR3 protein: ASSQGVGAGGAGEQF; V gene: TRBV4-2
CDR3 protein: ASSLDGRTGRAGELF; V gene: TRBV7-3
CDR3 protein: ASRDRDYNEQF; V gene: TRBV10-2
CDR3 protein: ASTPFSPRTGGVGYT; V gene: TRBV19
CDR3 protein: ASSLETVYGYT; V gene: TRBV28
CDR3 protein: ASSWDRELGQPQH; V gene: TRBV5-4
CDR3 protein: ASSNGGWGQPQH; V gene: TRBV19
CDR3 protein: SVDGWRTSEAF; V gene: TRBV29-1
CDR3 protein: ASSHTGGGRNQPQH; V gene: TRBV4-1
CDR3 protein: ATSTRTTGVGYT; V gene: TRBV15
CDR3 protein: ASGGTGVNQPQH; V gene: TRBV28
CDR3 protein: ASSSIQFQVPYEQY; V gene: TRBV27
CDR3 protein: ASSSPGKATYEQY; V gene: TRBV6-5
CDR3 protein: ASSRDRGPPNYGYT; V gene: TRBV19
CDR3 protein: ATSRASSEQY; V gene: TRBV15
CDR3 protein: ASSRAGSEQETQY; V gene: TRBV5-1
CDR3 protein: ASSQAAGAAGTEAF; V gene: TRBV4-3
CDR3 protein: ASSRADNSPLH; V gene: TRBV4-3
CDR3 protein: ASSYKGQGAGTGELF; V gene: TRBV5-1